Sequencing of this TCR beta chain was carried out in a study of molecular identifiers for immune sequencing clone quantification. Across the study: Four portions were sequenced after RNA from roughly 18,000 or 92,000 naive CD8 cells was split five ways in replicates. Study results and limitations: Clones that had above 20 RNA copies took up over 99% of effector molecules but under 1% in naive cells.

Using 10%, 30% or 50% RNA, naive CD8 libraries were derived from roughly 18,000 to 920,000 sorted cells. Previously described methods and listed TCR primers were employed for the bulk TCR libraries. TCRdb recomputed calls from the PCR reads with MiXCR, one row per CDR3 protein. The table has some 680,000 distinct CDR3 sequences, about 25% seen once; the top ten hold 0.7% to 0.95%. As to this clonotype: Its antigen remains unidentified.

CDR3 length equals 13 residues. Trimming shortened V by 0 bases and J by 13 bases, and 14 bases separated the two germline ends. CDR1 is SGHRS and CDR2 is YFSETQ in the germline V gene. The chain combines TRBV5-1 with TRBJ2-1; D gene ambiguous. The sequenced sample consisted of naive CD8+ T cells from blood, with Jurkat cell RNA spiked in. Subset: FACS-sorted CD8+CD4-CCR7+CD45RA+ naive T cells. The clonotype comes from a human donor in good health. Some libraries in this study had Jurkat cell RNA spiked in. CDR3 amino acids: CASSLVVENEQFF. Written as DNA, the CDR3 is TGCGCCAGCAGCTTGGTTGTGGAGAACGAACAGTTCTTC.